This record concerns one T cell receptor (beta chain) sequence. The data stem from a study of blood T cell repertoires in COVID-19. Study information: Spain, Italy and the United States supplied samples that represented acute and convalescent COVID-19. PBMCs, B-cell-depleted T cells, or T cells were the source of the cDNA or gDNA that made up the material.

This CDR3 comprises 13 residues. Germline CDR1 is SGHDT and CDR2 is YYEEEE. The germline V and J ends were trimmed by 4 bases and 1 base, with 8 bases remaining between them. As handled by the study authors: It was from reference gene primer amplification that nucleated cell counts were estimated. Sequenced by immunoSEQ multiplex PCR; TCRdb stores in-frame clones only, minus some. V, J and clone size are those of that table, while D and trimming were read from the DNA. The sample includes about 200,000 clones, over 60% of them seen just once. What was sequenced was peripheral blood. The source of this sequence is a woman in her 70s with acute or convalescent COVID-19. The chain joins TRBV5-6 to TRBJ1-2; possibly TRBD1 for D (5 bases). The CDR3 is CASSPQDNYGYTF. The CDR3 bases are TGTGCCAGCAGCCCACAGGATAACTATGGCTACACCTTC.